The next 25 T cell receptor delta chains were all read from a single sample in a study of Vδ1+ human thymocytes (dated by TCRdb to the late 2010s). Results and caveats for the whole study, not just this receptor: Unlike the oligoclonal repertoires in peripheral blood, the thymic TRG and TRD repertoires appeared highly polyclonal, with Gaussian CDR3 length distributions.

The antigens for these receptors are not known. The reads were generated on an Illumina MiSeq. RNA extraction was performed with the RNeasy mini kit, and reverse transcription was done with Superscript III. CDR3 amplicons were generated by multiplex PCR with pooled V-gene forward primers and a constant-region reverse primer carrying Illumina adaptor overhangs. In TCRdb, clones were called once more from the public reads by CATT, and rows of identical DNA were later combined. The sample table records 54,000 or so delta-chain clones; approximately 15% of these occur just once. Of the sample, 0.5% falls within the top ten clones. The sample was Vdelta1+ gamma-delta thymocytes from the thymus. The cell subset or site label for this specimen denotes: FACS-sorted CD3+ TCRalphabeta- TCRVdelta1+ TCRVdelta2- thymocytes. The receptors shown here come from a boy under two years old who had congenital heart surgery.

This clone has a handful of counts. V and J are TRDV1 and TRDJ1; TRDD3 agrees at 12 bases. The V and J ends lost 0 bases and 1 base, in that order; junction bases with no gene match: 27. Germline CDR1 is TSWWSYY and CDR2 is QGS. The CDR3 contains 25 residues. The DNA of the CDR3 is TGTGCTCTTGGGGAACTGAACGGGGGCCCTAATCTTTACTGGGGGATACCGGAGGGCACCGATAAACTCATCTTT. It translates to CALGELNGGPNLYWGIPEGTDKLIF.

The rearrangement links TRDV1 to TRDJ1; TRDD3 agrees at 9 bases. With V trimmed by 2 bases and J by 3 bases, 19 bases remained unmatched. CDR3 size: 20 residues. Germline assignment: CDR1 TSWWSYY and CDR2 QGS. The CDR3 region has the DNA TGTGCTCTTGGGGAAGGACGCTTCCCACGTACTGGGGGAAGATCCGATAAACTCATCTTT. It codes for CALGEGRFPRTGGRSDKLIF.

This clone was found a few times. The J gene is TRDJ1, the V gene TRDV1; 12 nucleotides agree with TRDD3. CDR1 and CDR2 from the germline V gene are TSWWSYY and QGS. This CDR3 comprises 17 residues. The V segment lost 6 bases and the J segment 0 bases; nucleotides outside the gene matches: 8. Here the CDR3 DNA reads TGTGCTCTTGGAGCCGTACTGGGGGATACTTACACCGATAAACTCATCTTT. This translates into CALGAVLGDTYTDKLIF.

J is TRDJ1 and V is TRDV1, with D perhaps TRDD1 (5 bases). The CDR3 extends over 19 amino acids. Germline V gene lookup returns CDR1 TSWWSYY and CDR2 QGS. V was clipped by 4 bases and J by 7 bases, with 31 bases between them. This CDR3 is CALGAGGAPRNHTGTKLIF. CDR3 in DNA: TGTGCTCTTGGGGCGGGAGGGGCCCCTAGAAATCATACAGGGACTAAACTCATCTTT.

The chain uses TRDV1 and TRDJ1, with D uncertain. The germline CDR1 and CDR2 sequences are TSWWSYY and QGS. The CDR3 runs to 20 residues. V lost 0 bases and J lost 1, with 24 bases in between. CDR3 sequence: CALGELSLPNFKHTTDKLIF. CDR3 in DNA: TGTGCTCTTGGGGAACTCAGCCTCCCCAACTTCAAACATACCACCGATAAACTCATCTTT.

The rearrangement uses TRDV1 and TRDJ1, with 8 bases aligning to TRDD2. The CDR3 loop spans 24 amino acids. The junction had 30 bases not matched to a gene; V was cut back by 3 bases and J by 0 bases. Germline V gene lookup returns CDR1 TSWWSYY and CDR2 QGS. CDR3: CALGDKRKGLPKDGGQAYTDKLIF. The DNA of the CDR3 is TGTGCTCTTGGGGACAAAAGAAAGGGCCTTCCTAAGGATGGGGGCCAGGCCTACACCGATAAACTCATCTTT.

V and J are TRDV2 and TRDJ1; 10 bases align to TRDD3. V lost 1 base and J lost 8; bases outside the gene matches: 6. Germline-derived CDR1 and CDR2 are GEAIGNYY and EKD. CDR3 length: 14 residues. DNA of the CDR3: TGTGCCTGTGACACGCTGGGGGATAGTCCGAAACTCATCTTT. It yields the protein CACDTLGDSPKLIF.

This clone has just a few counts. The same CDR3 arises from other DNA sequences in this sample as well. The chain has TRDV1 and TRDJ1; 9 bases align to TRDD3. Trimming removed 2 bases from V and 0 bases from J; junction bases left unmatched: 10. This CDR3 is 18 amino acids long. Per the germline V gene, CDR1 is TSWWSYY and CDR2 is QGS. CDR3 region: CALGENPRGYGHTDKLIF. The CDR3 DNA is TGTGCTCTTGGGGAAAATCCCCGGGGATACGGGCACACCGATAAACTCATCTTT.

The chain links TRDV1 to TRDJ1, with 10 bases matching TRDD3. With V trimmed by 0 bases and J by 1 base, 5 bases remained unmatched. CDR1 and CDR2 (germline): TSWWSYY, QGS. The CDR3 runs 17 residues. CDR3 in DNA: TGTGCTCTTGGGGAACTACTGGGGGATTCTTTCACCGATAAACTCATCTTT. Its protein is CALGELLGDSFTDKLIF.

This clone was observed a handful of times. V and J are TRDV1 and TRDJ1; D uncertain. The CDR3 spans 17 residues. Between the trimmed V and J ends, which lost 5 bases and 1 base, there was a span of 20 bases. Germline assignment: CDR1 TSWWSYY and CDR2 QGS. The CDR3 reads CALGNPPGHPRTDKLIF. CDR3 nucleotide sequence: TGTGCTCTTGGGAACCCCCCGGGACACCCCCGCACCGATAAACTCATCTTT.

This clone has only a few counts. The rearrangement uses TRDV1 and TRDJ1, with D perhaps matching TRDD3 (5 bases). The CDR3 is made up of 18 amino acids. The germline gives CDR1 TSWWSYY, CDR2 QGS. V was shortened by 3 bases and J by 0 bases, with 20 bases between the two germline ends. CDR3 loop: CALGDPDSRNTDTDKLIF. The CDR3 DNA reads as TGTGCTCTTGGGGACCCCGACTCCCGCAATACGGACACCGATAAACTCATCTTT.

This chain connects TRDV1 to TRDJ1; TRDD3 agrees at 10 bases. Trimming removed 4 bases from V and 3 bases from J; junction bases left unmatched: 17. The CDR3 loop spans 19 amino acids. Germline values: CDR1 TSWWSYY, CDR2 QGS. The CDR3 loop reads CALGGAYLGDKGEADKLIF. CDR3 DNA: TGTGCTCTTGGGGGAGCCTACCTGGGGGATAAAGGGGAGGCCGATAAACTCATCTTT.

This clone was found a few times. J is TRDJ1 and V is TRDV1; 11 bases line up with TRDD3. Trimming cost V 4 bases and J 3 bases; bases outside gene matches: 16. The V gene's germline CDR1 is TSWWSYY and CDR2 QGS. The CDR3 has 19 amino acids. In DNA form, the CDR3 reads TGTGCTCTTGGGGTGGGGCGTGATTGGGGGATACGCATCGCCGATAAACTCATCTTT. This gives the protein CALGVGRDWGIRIADKLIF.

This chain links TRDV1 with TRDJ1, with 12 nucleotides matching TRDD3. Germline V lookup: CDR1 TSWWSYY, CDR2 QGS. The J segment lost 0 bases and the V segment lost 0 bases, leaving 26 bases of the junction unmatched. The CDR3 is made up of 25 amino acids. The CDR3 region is CALGELGHDYPPWAGGYAYTDKLIF. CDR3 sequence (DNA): TGTGCTCTTGGGGAACTAGGTCATGATTACCCTCCTTGGGCTGGGGGATACGCCTACACCGATAAACTCATCTTT.

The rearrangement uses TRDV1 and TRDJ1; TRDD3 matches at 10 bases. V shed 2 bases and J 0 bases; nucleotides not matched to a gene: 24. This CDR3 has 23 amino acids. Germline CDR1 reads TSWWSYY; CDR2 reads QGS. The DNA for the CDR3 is TGTGCTCTTGGGGAATTTTCCTCCTACGGGAGGTACTGGGGGATGGGGAACACCGATAAACTCATCTTT. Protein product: CALGEFSSYGRYWGMGNTDKLIF.

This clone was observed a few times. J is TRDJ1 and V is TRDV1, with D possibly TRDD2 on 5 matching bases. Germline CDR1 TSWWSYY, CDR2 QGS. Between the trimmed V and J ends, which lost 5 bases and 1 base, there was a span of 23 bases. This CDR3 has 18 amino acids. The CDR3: CALGNWVFYSSCTDKLIF. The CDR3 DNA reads TGTGCTCTTGGGAATTGGGTCTTCTATTCCTCCTGCACCGATAAACTCATCTTT.

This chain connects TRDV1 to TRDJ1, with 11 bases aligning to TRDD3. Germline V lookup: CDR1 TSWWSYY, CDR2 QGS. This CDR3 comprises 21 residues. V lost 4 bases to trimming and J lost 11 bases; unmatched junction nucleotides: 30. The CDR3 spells CALGGPLLSGGYPGMAQRLIF. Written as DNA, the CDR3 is TGTGCTCTTGGGGGCCCCTTACTCTCTGGGGGATACCCGGGGATGGCACAAAGGCTCATCTTT.

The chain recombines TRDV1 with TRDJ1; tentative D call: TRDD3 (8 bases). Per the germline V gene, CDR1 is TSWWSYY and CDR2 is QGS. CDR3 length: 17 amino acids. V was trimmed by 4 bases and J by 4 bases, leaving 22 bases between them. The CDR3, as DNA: TGTGCTCTTGGGGGGAATTTCCTACGGGGATACTTCGATAAACTCATCTTT. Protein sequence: CALGGNFLRGYFDKLIF.

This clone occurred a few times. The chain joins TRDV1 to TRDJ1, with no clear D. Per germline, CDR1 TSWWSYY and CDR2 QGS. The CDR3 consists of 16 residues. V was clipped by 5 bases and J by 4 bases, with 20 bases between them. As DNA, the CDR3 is TGTGCTCTTGGGAACCGGTTCTGGAGATTATACGATAAACTCATCTTT. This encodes CALGNRFWRLYDKLIF.

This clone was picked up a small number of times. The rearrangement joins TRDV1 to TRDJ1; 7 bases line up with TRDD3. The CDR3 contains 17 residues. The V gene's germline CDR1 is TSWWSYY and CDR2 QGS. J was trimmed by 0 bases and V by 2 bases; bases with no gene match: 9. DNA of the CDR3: TGTGCTCTTGGGGAATCCTATCCCTGGGGGTACACCGATAAACTCATCTTT. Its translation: CALGESYPWGYTDKLIF.

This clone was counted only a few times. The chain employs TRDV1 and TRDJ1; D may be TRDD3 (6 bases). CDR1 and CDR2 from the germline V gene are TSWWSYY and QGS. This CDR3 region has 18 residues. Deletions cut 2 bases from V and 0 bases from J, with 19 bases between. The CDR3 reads CALGEDPPAPGDTDKLIF. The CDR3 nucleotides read TGTGCTCTTGGGGAAGACCCTCCGGCCCCTGGGGACACCGATAAACTCATCTTT.

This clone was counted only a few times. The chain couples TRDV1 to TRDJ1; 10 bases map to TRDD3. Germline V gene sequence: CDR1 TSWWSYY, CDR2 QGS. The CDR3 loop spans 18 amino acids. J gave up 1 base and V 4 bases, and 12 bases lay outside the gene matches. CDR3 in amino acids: CALGVGLLGDPVTDKLIF. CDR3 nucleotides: TGTGCTCTTGGGGTGGGGTTACTGGGGGATCCCGTCACCGATAAACTCATCTTT.

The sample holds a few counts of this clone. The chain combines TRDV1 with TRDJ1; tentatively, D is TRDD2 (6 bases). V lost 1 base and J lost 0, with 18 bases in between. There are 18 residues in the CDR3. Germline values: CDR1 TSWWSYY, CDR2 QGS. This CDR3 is CALGEPPSEGLNTDKLIF. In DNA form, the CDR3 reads TGTGCTCTTGGGGAACCCCCTTCCGAGGGGCTCAACACCGATAAACTCATCTTT.

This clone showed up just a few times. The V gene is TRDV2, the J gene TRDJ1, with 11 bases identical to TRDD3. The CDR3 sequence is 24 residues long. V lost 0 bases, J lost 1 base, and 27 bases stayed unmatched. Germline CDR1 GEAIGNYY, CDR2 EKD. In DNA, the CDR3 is TGTGCCTGTGACACCGTACGTTGGCTTCCTACGAAATGGGGGATACGCGTATTCACCGATAAACTCATCTTT. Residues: CACDTVRWLPTKWGIRVFTDKLIF.

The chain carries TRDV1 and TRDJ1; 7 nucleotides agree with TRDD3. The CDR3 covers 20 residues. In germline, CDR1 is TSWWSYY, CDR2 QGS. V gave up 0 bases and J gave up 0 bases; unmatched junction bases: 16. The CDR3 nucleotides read TGTGCTCTTGGGGAACTTCCCCCACTCTTCTGGGGGCCTAACACCGATAAACTCATCTTT. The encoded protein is CALGELPPLFWGPNTDKLIF.